One sample yielded the 26 T cell receptor beta chains listed below, sequenced in a study of identical twins. TCRdb re-derived calls from the 5' RACE reads in MiXCR, one entry per CDR3 protein. The table includes some 1,600,000 distinct CDR3 sequences, roughly 35% detected once. Sequencing used cord blood. These receptors all come from a newborn girl in good health.

This rearrangement joins TRBV20-1 to TRBJ2-5; D unresolved. Judging by the DNA end, TRBJ2-7 fits better; the J call may be wrong. Per the germline V gene, CDR1 is DFQATT and CDR2 is SNEGSKA (reference sequence). This CDR3 is built from 14 residues. CDR3 residues: CSAREGATYSEQYF. The CDR3 bases are TGCAGTGCTAGAGAAGGAGCCACATACTCCGAGCAGTACTTC.

V gene TRBV20-1 combines with J gene TRBJ1-5; TRBD1 agrees at 8 bases. From germline, CDR1 is DFQATT and CDR2 SNEGSKA (reference sequence). The CDR3 covers 13 residues. Trimming cost V 6 bases and J 6 bases; bases outside gene matches: 7. The CDR3 DNA follows: TGCAGTGCCCACCCAGGGGGCCGTCAGCCCCAGCATTTT. Translating it yields CSAHPGGRQPQHF.

With regard to this clonotype: This could be a read error, since a much larger clone is one nucleotide away. This chain connects TRBV27 to TRBJ2-7; TRBD2 matches at 8 bases. This CDR3 is built from 14 residues. Trimming cost V 8 bases and J 5 bases; bases outside gene matches: 11. Germline CDR1 reads MNHEY; CDR2 reads SMNVEV (reference sequence). CDR3 protein: CASSGGERRDEQYF. The CDR3 DNA sequence: TGTGCCAGCTCCGGGGGGGAAAGGAGAGACGAGCAGTACTTC.

V usage is TRBV15 and J usage is TRBJ2-3; D might be TRBD1 (6 bases). Trimming cost V 0 bases and J 6 bases, with 13 bases left between them. Germline lookup yields CDR1 LNHNV and CDR2 YYDKDF (reference sequence). The CDR3 extends over 15 amino acids. CDR3 nucleotides: TGTGCCACCAGCAGAGATTTTGGAACAGGGGATACGCAGTATTTT. Translation: CATSRDFGTGDTQYF.

This clonotype was observed a few times. The chain recombines TRBV27 with TRBJ2-7; the match to TRBD2 covers 14 bases. CDR3 length equals 15 residues. CDR1 and CDR2 from the germline V gene are MNHEY and SMNVEV (reference sequence). V lost 4 bases, J lost 4 bases, and 3 bases stayed unmatched. The CDR3 sequence: CASSSWTSGRYEQYF. The DNA for the CDR3 is TGTGCCAGCAGTTCTTGGACTAGCGGGAGGTACGAGCAGTACTTC.

The chain combines TRBV10-3 with TRBJ2-4; 8 bases agree with TRBD1. The DNA end favors TRBJ2-7, so the J call may be wrong. The CDR3 is 15 amino acids. Germline V gives CDR1 ENHRY, CDR2 SYGVKD. The CDR3 sequence is CAISESTGTGSEQYF. DNA of the CDR3: TGTGCCATCAGTGAGTCGACAGGGACAGGCTCCGAGCAGTACTTC.

This clonotype was detected ten times or more. The chain recombines TRBV20-1 with TRBJ2-1; 9 nucleotides match TRBD2. V lost 1 base and J lost 0; bases outside the gene matches: 1. CDR1 is DFQATT and CDR2 is SNEGSKA in the germline V gene (reference sequence). CDR3 size: 15 residues. The CDR3 loop reads CSARGGGGSYNEQFF. The CDR3 bases are TGCAGTGCTAGAGGCGGGGGGGGCTCCTACAATGAGCAGTTCTTC.

This clonotype was seen a few times. The chain has TRBV6-6 and TRBJ2-1, with 9 bases lining up with TRBD2. With 2 bases clipped from V and 3 bases from J, the junction kept 5 bases outside the gene matches. The V gene's germline CDR1 is MNHNY and CDR2 SVGAGI (reference sequence). There are 16 residues in the CDR3. In nucleotides, the CDR3 is TGTGCCAGCAGTTACCGGAGACTAGCGGACTACAATGAGCAGTTCTTC. Amino acid sequence: CASSYRRLADYNEQFF.

The gene calls are TRBV3-1 and TRBJ2-3; 8 bases are shared with TRBD2. The CDR3 extends over 15 amino acids. J was trimmed by 1 base and V by 4 bases; bases with no gene match: 4. Germline values: CDR1 LGHDT, CDR2 YNNKEL (reference sequence). CDR3 sequence reads: CASSLISGGTDTQYF. CDR3 in DNA: TGTGCCAGCAGCCTTATTAGCGGGGGCACAGATACGCAGTATTTT.

The chain uses TRBV28 and TRBJ1-6; perhaps TRBD1 as D (6 bases). Between the trimmed V and J ends, which lost 5 bases and 8 bases, there was a span of 16 bases. The CDR3 contains 15 residues. Germline V gene lookup returns CDR1 MDHEN and CDR2 SYDVKM. This CDR3 reads CASSPHTGFDSPLHF. CDR3 nucleotides: TGTGCCAGCAGTCCCCATACAGGGTTTGATTCACCCCTCCACTTT.

This clonotype turned up a few times. The chain combines TRBV2 with TRBJ2-1, with 8 bases that match TRBD1. V dropped 7 bases and J dropped 6; count of bases not matched to a gene: 11. This CDR3 has 15 residues. CDR1 is SNHLY and CDR2 is FYNNEI in the germline V gene. The CDR3 DNA is TGTGCCAGCACCGAACAGGGGGTCCTTGGCAATGAGCAGTTCTTC. This sequence encodes CASTEQGVLGNEQFF.

The chain has TRBV4-1 and TRBJ2-7; TRBD2 matches at 7 bases. Per germline, CDR1 MGHRA and CDR2 YSYEKL. J gave up 7 bases and V 8 bases, and 35 bases lay outside the gene matches. The CDR3 runs to 21 residues. The CDR3 DNA sequence: TGCGCCAGCGCTCCTTTTATGCGGCAACGGACTAGACCTTTGCTTTACAATGAGCAGTACTTC. It codes for CASAPFMRQRTRPLLYNEQYF.

This clonotype showed up just a few times. This rearrangement joins TRBV27 to TRBJ2-7; perhaps TRBD1 as D (5 bases). The CDR3 covers 15 residues. Trimming cost V 3 bases and J 3 bases, with 15 bases left between them. The germline V gene encodes CDR1 MNHEY and CDR2 SMNVEV (reference sequence). CDR3 coding DNA: TGTGCCAGCAGTTTCGGCAGGGCTAACTTCTACGAGCAGTACTTC. Its protein is CASSFGRANFYEQYF.

This clonotype was counted a few times. V is TRBV2 and J is TRBJ2-5; 8 positions agree with TRBD2. The CDR3 length is 14 residues. J gave up 5 bases and V 5 bases, and 7 bases lay outside the gene matches. The germline V gene has CDR1 SNHLY and CDR2 FYNNEI. CDR3 nucleotide sequence: TGTGCCAGCAGTCTCCGGGAGGGAGGGGAGACCCAGTACTTC. Amino acid sequence: CASSLREGGETQYF.

This clonotype appeared a few times. The genes are TRBV20-1 and TRBJ2-4, with D possibly TRBD1 on 5 matching bases. This CDR3 has 13 amino acids. Trimming pared 3 bases from V and 9 bases from J, leaving 15 bases between. Germline V gene lookup returns CDR1 DFQATT and CDR2 SNEGSKA (reference sequence). CDR3 protein: CSAREQGWGIQYF. CDR3 bases: TGCAGTGCTAGGGAGCAGGGTTGGGGCATTCAGTACTTC.

This clonotype has at least ten counts. The V call is TRBV11-2, the J call TRBJ2-7; D might be TRBD1 (6 bases). This CDR3 spans 13 amino acids. Germline CDR1 and CDR2: SGHAT and FQNNGV. V was pared by 4 bases and J by 3 bases, with 10 bases between. The DNA for the CDR3 is TGTGCCAGCAGCTCGACAGGTTTCTACGAGCAGTACTTC. Its translation: CASSSTGFYEQYF.

This clonotype appeared once. The chain uses TRBV3-1 and TRBJ2-1; D is possibly TRBD2 (5 bases). V lost 3 bases, J lost 9 bases, and 21 bases lay in between. Germline lookup yields CDR1 LGHDT and CDR2 YNNKEL (reference sequence). CDR3 length: 16 residues. CDR3 in amino acids: CASSHGWETFDGEQFF. The CDR3 DNA follows: TGTGCCAGCAGCCACGGGTGGGAGACTTTTGACGGTGAGCAGTTCTTC.

The rearrangement joins TRBV12-5 to TRBJ2-1; TRBD2 might be the D (5 bases). This CDR3 has 15 residues. V dropped 4 bases and J dropped 9 bases, with 19 bases sitting between them. The germline V gene has CDR1 LGHNT and CDR2 FRNRAP. CDR3 region: CASGYSLAAHGEQFF. In nucleotides, the CDR3 is TGTGCTAGTGGTTATTCGCTAGCTGCTCACGGTGAGCAGTTCTTC.

The CDR3 DNA follows: TGTGCCAGTAGTATGAAGGGGCCGGGGCAGCCCCAGCATTTT. This encodes CASSMKGPGQPQHF. The rearrangement uses TRBV19 and TRBJ1-5; D is perhaps TRBD1 (5 bases). Trimming removed 3 bases at V and 7 bases at J, with 13 bases between. This CDR3 has 14 residues. Germline V CDR1 and CDR2: LNHDA, SQIVND (reference sequence).

V usage is TRBV10-3 and J usage is TRBJ2-1, with D perhaps given as TRBD1 or TRBD2 (5 bases each). Matching the DNA end better, TRBJ2-7 makes the J call doubtful. The CDR3 contains 15 residues. CDR1 and CDR2 (germline): ENHRY, SYGVKD. In DNA form, the CDR3 reads TGTGCCATCAGTGCCGGGGCTAGGAATTACAATGAGCAGTACTTC. Amino acids: CAISAGARNYNEQYF.

The CDR3 coding sequence is TGTGCCAGCAGTTCCCTGTTCTTTAGCAATCAGCCCCAGCATTTT. It is translated as CASSSLFFSNQPQHF. The rearrangement joins TRBV28 to TRBJ1-5; D uncertain. There are 15 residues in the CDR3. Germline V gene sequence: CDR1 MDHEN, CDR2 SYDVKM. Between the trimmed V and J ends, which lost 4 bases and 0 bases, there was a span of 10 bases.

V usage is TRBV18 and J usage is TRBJ2-5, with D unclear. Germline CDR1 and CDR2: KGHSH and LQKENI. The CDR3 spans 13 residues. The V end was cut by 3 bases, the J end by 3 bases, with 8 bases between. CDR3: CASSPALKETQYF. The CDR3 DNA follows: TGTGCCAGCTCACCGGCCTTAAAAGAGACCCAGTACTTC.

CDR3 nucleotide sequence: TGTGCCAGCGGACAGGGACTAGCGCCAATCACAGATACGCAGTATTTT. It encodes CASGQGLAPITDTQYF. The chain recombines TRBV6-1 with TRBJ2-3; 10 nucleotides agree with TRBD2. After removal of 8 bases from V and 2 bases from J, the junction contained 10 bases not matched to a gene. The CDR3 spans 16 residues. CDR1 is MNHNS and CDR2 is SASEGT in the germline V gene.

In its sample, this clonotype was seen many times. The chain joins TRBV12-3 or TRBV12-4 to TRBJ2-1, with 12 bases fitting TRBD2. Trimming at V came to 6 bases and at J to 6 bases, leaving 0 bases not matched to a gene. The CDR3 is made up of 13 amino acids. The CDR3 DNA follows: TGTGCCAGCAGGACTAGCGGGGGCAATGAGCAGTTCTTC. This translates into CASRTSGGNEQFF.

This clonotype showed up just a few times. The CDR3 coding sequence is TGTGCCAGCAGTTCAACTAGCGGGAGTTTCAATGAGCAGTACTTC. Residues: CASSSTSGSFNEQYF. V and J are TRBV12-3 or TRBV12-4 and TRBJ2-5; 11 positions agree with TRBD2. After removal of 4 bases from V and 11 bases from J, the junction contained 12 bases not matched to a gene. The CDR3 has 15 amino acids.

The CDR3 loop reads CASRAGYLSTDTQYF. Written as DNA, the CDR3 is TGTGCCAGCAGGGCAGGATACCTCAGCACAGATACGCAGTATTTT. The genes are TRBV5-6 and TRBJ2-3; D ambiguous. The CDR3 is 15 amino acids. Germline V gene lookup returns CDR1 SGHDT and CDR2 YYEEEE. The V end was cut by 5 bases, the J end by 0 bases, with 13 bases between. The variable domain in full, with the rest retrieved from reference TRBV5-6 and TRBJ2-3, is DAGVTQSPTHLIKTRGQQVTLRCSPKSGHDTVSWYQQALGQGPQFIFQYYEEEERQRGNFPDRFSGHQFPNYSSELNVNALLLGDSALYLCASRAGYLSTDTQYFGPGTRLTVL.